This T cell receptor (beta chain) was sequenced for a study of T cell repertoires in ileal Crohn's disease. Study context: Patients had a median 7.9-year disease duration, and less than 40% were active smokers. Study-level results: Endoscopic recurrence occurred in every patient whose clonality exceeded 26.8%. Compared with CD4 T cells, sorted CD8 cells carried more expanded clones.

Germline V gene sequence: CDR1 SGHDT, CDR2 YYEEEE. V was pared by 5 bases and J by 8 bases, with 13 bases between. The CDR3 is 12 residues long. Comment on this clone: Antigen unknown.

Repertoires were generated with immunoSEQ multiplex PCR, while TCRdb's copy carries only in-frame clones and drops some. The table shows some 10,000 clones, with less than 85% occurring only once. The time point here: neoterminal ileum biopsy at postoperative endoscopy, about 6 months after surgery. The origin of this receptor is an adult with Crohn's disease. J is TRBJ1-2 and V is TRBV5-6, with D perhaps TRBD1 (5 bases). The material sequenced was ileal tissue. In nucleotides, the CDR3 is TGTGCCAGCAGGTGGGGGGTTTCGGGCTACACCTTC. It specifies CASRWGVSGYTF.